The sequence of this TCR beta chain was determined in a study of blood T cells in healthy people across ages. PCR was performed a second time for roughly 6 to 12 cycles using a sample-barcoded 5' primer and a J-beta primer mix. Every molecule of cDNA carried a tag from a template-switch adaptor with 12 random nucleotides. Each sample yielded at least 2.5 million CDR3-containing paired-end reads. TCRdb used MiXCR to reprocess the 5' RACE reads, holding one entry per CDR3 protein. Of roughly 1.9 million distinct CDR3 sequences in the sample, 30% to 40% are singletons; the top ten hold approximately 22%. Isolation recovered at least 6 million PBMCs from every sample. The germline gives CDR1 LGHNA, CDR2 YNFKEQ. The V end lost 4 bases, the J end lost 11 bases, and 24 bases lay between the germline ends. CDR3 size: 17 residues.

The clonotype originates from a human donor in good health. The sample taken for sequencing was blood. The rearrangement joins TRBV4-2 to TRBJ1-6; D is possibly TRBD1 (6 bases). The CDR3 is CASSREASGAEKAPLHF. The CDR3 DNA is TGTGCCAGCAGCCGAGAGGCTTCAGGGGCGGAAAAGGCACCCCTCCACTTT.